The source of this T cell receptor beta chain is a study of beta chain features in type 1 diabetes. There are a few counts of this clone. Expressed TCRB transcripts got sequenced, as all isolated RNA was reverse transcribed. This table comes from immunoSEQ multiplex PCR, and its TCRdb copy is limited to in-frame clones, with some not included. The sample has approximately 330,000 clones, about 10% seen once; the top ten hold 0.015% to 0.02%. Germline V gene data show CDR1 as SQVTM and CDR2 as ANQGSEA. The V segment lost 4 bases and the J segment 6 bases; nucleotides outside the gene matches: 7. The CDR3 covers 14 residues.

The clonotype originates from a woman aged 25-40 years in good health. The chain recombines TRBV29-1 with TRBJ2-1; 9 nucleotides line up with TRBD2. The sample taken for sequencing was naive CD4+ T cells from blood. The DNA of the CDR3 is TGCAGCGTTGTTGGCGGGAGGGCTTCCAATGAGCAGTTCTTC. Translating gives CSVVGGRASNEQFF.